The 23 T cell receptor beta chains reported below all come from one sample, sequenced in a study of blood T cell repertoires in COVID-19. Produced via immunoSEQ multiplex PCR; TCRdb's table is partial and in-frame only. The table records 130,000 to 150,000 clones, about 80% of them present only once. The material sequenced was peripheral blood. Every receptor here comes from a woman of 80 years or more with acute or convalescent COVID-19.

The rearrangement joins TRBV7-8 to TRBJ1-2; D perhaps matches TRBD1 (6 bases). Germline V gene sequence: CDR1 SGHVS, CDR2 FQNEAQ. V was trimmed by 5 bases and J by 1 base, leaving 11 bases between them. The CDR3 loop spans 14 amino acids. This chain's CDR3 is CASSRARGNYGYTF. The CDR3 DNA reads as TGTGCCAGCAGCCGAGCCAGGGGTAACTATGGCTACACCTTC.

The CDR3 nucleotides are TGTGCCAGCAGCCTAGGGATCAGCGGGGGACCTCTTAGCACAGATACGCAGTATTTT. It specifies CASSLGISGGPLSTDTQYF. V usage is TRBV11-3 and J usage is TRBJ2-3; TRBD2 agrees at 8 bases. After removal of 5 bases from V and 0 bases from J, the junction contained 16 bases not matched to a gene. Germline CDR1 is SGHNT and CDR2 is YENEEA. CDR3 length: 19 residues.

The chain carries TRBV6-5 and TRBJ1-2; 7 bases line up with TRBD1. V lost 6 bases, J lost 2 bases, and 9 bases stayed unmatched. This CDR3 has 15 amino acids. CDR1 and CDR2 from the germline V gene are MNHEY and SVGAGI. The CDR3 here is CASSPPRGVNYGYTF. The CDR3 region has the DNA TGTGCCAGCAGCCCGCCCAGGGGGGTAAACTATGGCTACACCTTC.

The chain employs TRBV15 and TRBJ2-3, with 8 bases lining up with TRBD1. The CDR3 contains 12 residues. The germline gives CDR1 LNHNV, CDR2 YYDKDF (reference sequence). With V trimmed by 11 bases and J by 9 bases, 10 bases remained unmatched. The CDR3 DNA follows: TGTGCCTCAAATCAACAGGGGGAGACGCAGTATTTT. This translates into CASNQQGETQYF.

The chain couples TRBV19 to TRBJ2-3, with a weak D call TRBD2 (7 bases). The CDR3 is 14 amino acids. The ends were cut back, 4 bases at V and 1 base at J, with 9 bases in the middle. Germline-derived CDR1 and CDR2 are LNHDA and SQIVND (reference sequence). The CDR3 spells CASSKGGGTDTQYF. As DNA, the CDR3 is TGTGCCAGTAGTAAGGGGGGGGGCACAGATACGCAGTATTTT.

The gene calls are TRBV9 and TRBJ1-1, with a possible D match to TRBD1 (5 bases). The length of the CDR3 is 13 residues. The germline V gene encodes CDR1 SGDLS and CDR2 YYNGEE. Trimming cost V 4 bases and J 1 base, with 8 bases left between them. The CDR3 coding sequence is TGTGCCAGCAGCCAGCAGGGGAACACTGAAGCTTTCTTT. As protein: CASSQQGNTEAFF.

J is TRBJ2-7 and V is TRBV5-6, with TRBD1 matching 9 bases. CDR1 is SGHDT, CDR2 YYEEEE, per germline. The junction had 3 bases not matched to a gene; V was cut back by 5 bases and J by 3 bases. The CDR3 extends over 13 amino acids. The CDR3 region has the DNA TGTGCCAGCAGGCAGACAGGGGGCTACGAGCAGTACTTC. It specifies CASRQTGGYEQYF. The variable domain in full, with the rest retrieved from reference TRBV5-6 and TRBJ2-7, is DAGVTQSPTHLIKTRGQQVTLRCSPKSGHDTVSWYQQALGQGPQFIFQYYEEEERQRGNFPDRFSGHQFPNYSSELNVNALLLGDSALYLCASRQTGGYEQYFGPGTRLTVT.

The rearrangement uses TRBV18 and TRBJ1-5; possibly TRBD1 for D (5 bases). This CDR3 region has 20 residues. The V end was cut by 3 bases, the J end by 5 bases, with 29 bases between. Germline values: CDR1 KGHSH, CDR2 LQKENI. CDR3 amino acids: CASSPSKWAGKKHLDQPQHF. The CDR3 DNA follows: TGTGCCAGCTCACCCTCGAAGTGGGCAGGGAAGAAGCATCTGGATCAGCCCCAGCATTTT.

The genes are TRBV28 and TRBJ1-2; 7 nucleotides align to TRBD1. Germline V gene sequence: CDR1 MDHEN, CDR2 SYDVKM. V lost 5 bases and J lost 6; bases outside the gene matches: 9. There are 14 residues in the CDR3. The CDR3 coding sequence is TGTGCCAGCAGTCTTCGACAGGGTGGGCATGGCTACACCTTC. Protein: CASSLRQGGHGYTF.

The chain uses TRBV18 and TRBJ2-5; 9 nucleotides match TRBD2. V lost 3 bases and J lost 3; bases outside the gene matches: 2. The CDR3 is 14 amino acids. The germline V gene encodes CDR1 KGHSH and CDR2 LQKENI. CDR3 nucleotides: TGTGCCAGCTCACCGCGGGGGGGAAAAGAGACCCAGTACTTC. Its translation: CASSPRGGKETQYF.

This chain joins TRBV6-5 and TRBJ1-6, with D hard to call. Trimming cost V 5 bases and J 6 bases, with 8 bases left between them. Per germline, CDR1 MNHEY and CDR2 SVGAGI. This CDR3 comprises 13 residues. The CDR3 loop is CASSTDSNSPLHF. The CDR3 DNA is TGTGCCAGCAGTACGGACTCTAATTCACCCCTCCACTTT.

Only a few counts were recorded for this clone. The chain joins TRBV18 to TRBJ1-3, with 7 nucleotides matching TRBD1. V dropped 2 bases and J dropped 2; count of bases not matched to a gene: 9. This CDR3 has 17 residues. Looked up from germline, CDR1 is KGHSH and CDR2 is LQKENI. This CDR3 reads CASSPSTGTVTGNTIYF. The CDR3, as DNA: TGTGCCAGCTCACCATCTACTGGGACAGTAACTGGAAACACCATATATTTT.

The chain uses TRBV5-4 and TRBJ2-1; TRBD1 matches at 9 bases. The CDR3 is made up of 15 amino acids. V lost 2 bases to trimming and J lost 6 bases; unmatched junction nucleotides: 6. Germline CDR1 SGHNT, CDR2 YYREEE (reference sequence). The CDR3 region is CASSLASGQGNEQFF. The CDR3 DNA reads as TGTGCCAGCAGCTTAGCCTCGGGACAGGGCAATGAGCAGTTCTTC.

This sequence joins TRBV5-5 and TRBJ2-7; 9 positions match TRBD2. From germline, CDR1 is SGHKS and CDR2 YYEKEE (reference sequence). This CDR3 is built from 14 residues. V lost 0 bases and J lost 6; bases outside the gene matches: 4. CDR3: CASSLVAGVSEQYF. CDR3 in DNA: TGTGCCAGCAGCTTGGTAGCGGGGGTATCCGAGCAGTACTTC.

The J gene is TRBJ1-3, the V gene TRBV4-1, with a possible D match to TRBD1 (6 bases). Trimming pared 5 bases from V and 8 bases from J, leaving 10 bases between. This CDR3 comprises 12 residues. The germline V gene has CDR1 MGHRA and CDR2 YSYEKL. CDR3 nucleotide sequence: TGCGCCAGCAGCGACAGGCCGGACACCATATATTTT. Amino acid sequence: CASSDRPDTIYF.

CDR3 sequence: CAIKTGTSGPAFEQYF. The CDR3 nucleotides read TGTGCCATCAAGACCGGGACTAGCGGGCCCGCGTTCGAGCAGTACTTC. V is TRBV10-3 and J is TRBJ2-7, with TRBD2 matching 12 bases. Losses at the gene ends were 7 bases for V and 6 bases for J; bases not matched to a gene: 13. This CDR3 spans 16 amino acids. Looked up from germline, CDR1 is ENHRY and CDR2 is SYGVKD.

The chain links TRBV3-1 (or the pseudogene TRBV3-2) to TRBJ1-1; D ambiguous. Trimming took off 2 bases at V and 0 bases at J, with 7 bases between the two ends. The CDR3 is 14 residues long. CDR1 is LGHDT and CDR2 is YNNKEL in the germline V gene (reference sequence). The CDR3 DNA reads TGTGCCAGCAGCCAAAGGAGAATGAACACTGAAGCTTTCTTT. It encodes CASSQRRMNTEAFF.

The rearrangement uses TRBV6-2 or TRBV6-3 and TRBJ2-7; 7 nucleotides line up with TRBD1. CDR1 is MNHEY and CDR2 is SVGEGT in the germline V gene. After removal of 5 bases from V and 1 base from J, the junction contained 8 bases not matched to a gene. CDR3 length equals 15 residues. The DNA for the CDR3 is TGTGCCAGCAGTATACAGGGGCTCCTATCCTACGAGCAGTACTTC. Its translation is CASSIQGLLSYEQYF.

The table lists this clone with a count of one. The rearrangement links TRBV2 to TRBJ1-5; 9 bases agree with TRBD1. Per the germline V gene, CDR1 is SNHLY and CDR2 is FYNNEI. The CDR3 has 15 residues. J was trimmed by 7 bases and V by 6 bases; bases with no gene match: 10. CDR3 loop: CASRGGTGQRQPQHF. CDR3 bases: TGTGCCAGCAGGGGCGGGACAGGGCAACGGCAGCCCCAGCATTTT.

V usage is TRBV5-4 and J usage is TRBJ1-2; 12 bases map to TRBD1. Germline CDR1 is SGHNT and CDR2 is YYREEE (reference sequence). The CDR3 is made up of 16 amino acids. Unmatched junction bases numbered 6, after V lost 6 bases and J lost 0 bases. This CDR3 reads CASIGTGGTSNYGYTF. CDR3 DNA sequence: TGTGCCAGCATCGGGACAGGGGGCACTTCTAACTATGGCTACACCTTC.

Only one count was recorded for this clone. The chain uses TRBV11-2 and TRBJ1-5; TRBD1 agrees at 10 bases. The CDR3 consists of 15 residues. J gave up 2 bases and V 3 bases, and 1 base lay outside the gene matches. Germline V gene sequence: CDR1 SGHAT, CDR2 FQNNGV. CDR3 sequence (DNA): TGTGCCAGCAGCTTTGGGACAGGGGGCAATCAGCCCCAGCATTTT. The encoded protein is CASSFGTGGNQPQHF.

This clone is a singleton in its sample. In DNA form, the CDR3 reads TGTGCCAGCAGCCTGGAACAGGGGATCACTGAAGCTTTCTTT. The encoded protein is CASSLEQGITEAFF. The chain recombines TRBV7-8 with TRBJ1-1; 7 bases map to TRBD1. Germline V gene sequence: CDR1 SGHVS, CDR2 FQNEAQ. J gave up 4 bases and V 5 bases, and 7 bases lay outside the gene matches. The CDR3 has 14 residues.

CDR3 in DNA: TGCAGCGTCGGGGGATCGGGTTTTGCCGGGGAGCTGTTTTTT. Translated, it gives CSVGGSGFAGELFF. V gene TRBV29-1 combines with J gene TRBJ2-2; TRBD2 is a possible D gene (6 bases). Germline assignment: CDR1 SQVTM and CDR2 ANQGSEA. The CDR3 totals 14 residues. V lost 6 bases to trimming and J lost 6 bases, with 17 bases between them.